These 32 T cell receptor beta chains were sequenced from one sample in a study of blood T cell repertoires in COVID-19. Data came from immunoSEQ multiplex PCR; TCRdb stores just in-frame clones and leaves some out. The data contain approximately 450,000 clones, about 90% of them singletons. What was sequenced was PBMCs or T cells enriched from blood (not recorded which). The origin of the receptors is a woman in her late teens or twenties with acute COVID-19.

The chain links TRBV21-1 to TRBJ2-7; the table's TRBD1 call for D was not verified on the DNA. TRBV21-1 has pseudogene status. The CDR3 runs 12 residues. For the CDR3, the DNA is TGTGCCTCCCGACAAGGTAGAAGTGAGCAGTACTTC. This encodes CASRQGRSEQYF.

The rearrangement links TRBV28 to TRBJ2-3, with unresolved D. The V and J ends lost 4 bases and 1 base respectively, with 12 bases between them. Germline loops: CDR1 MDHEN, CDR2 SYDVKM. CDR3 length equals 15 residues. CDR3 amino acids: CASSSTPPGTDTQYF. CDR3 DNA sequence: TGTGCCAGCAGTTCCACTCCCCCGGGCACAGATACGCAGTATTTT.

V is TRBV10-2 and J is TRBJ1-1, with 7 bases lining up with TRBD1. Looked up from germline, CDR1 is WSHSY and CDR2 is SAAADI. There are 13 residues in the CDR3. Trimming took 4 bases from V and 1 from J; bases not matched to a gene: 0. The CDR3 coding sequence is TGCGCCAGCAGTGGGGACAGGAACACTGAAGCTTTCTTT. It specifies CASSGDRNTEAFF.

A remark on this clone: Within the sample, other DNA sequences also encode this same CDR3. This rearrangement joins TRBV5-6 to TRBJ2-7; 10 positions agree with TRBD1. The CDR3 sequence is 14 residues long. The germline V gene has CDR1 SGHDT and CDR2 YYEEEE. Trimming at V came to 4 bases and at J to 4 bases, leaving 5 bases not matched to a gene. The CDR3 DNA follows: TGTGCCAGCAGCCTCGGGACAGGGGTATACGAGCAGTACTTC. Its translation is CASSLGTGVYEQYF.

The chain links TRBV9 to TRBJ2-5, with 10 bases aligning to TRBD1. V lost 7 bases and J lost 4; bases outside the gene matches: 4. Germline V gene lookup returns CDR1 SGDLS and CDR2 YYNGEE. The CDR3 runs to 13 residues. The CDR3 spells CASGQGEGETQYF. Written as DNA, the CDR3 is TGTGCCAGCGGACAGGGGGAGGGAGAGACCCAGTACTTC. The full variable domain, in which reference TRBV9 and TRBJ2-5 provide the parts outside the CDR3, is DSGVTQTPKHLITATGQRVTLRCSPRSGDLSVYWYQQSLDQGLQFLIQYYNGEERAKGNILERFSAQQFPDLHSELNLSSLELGDSALYFCASGQGEGETQYFGPGTRLLVL.

This rearrangement joins TRBV7-2 to TRBJ1-2; 7 bases agree with TRBD1. Germline CDR1 reads SGHTA; CDR2 reads FQGNSA. V lost 1 base, J lost 4 bases, and 6 bases stayed unmatched. CDR3 length: 15 residues. CDR3 amino acids: CASSLVAGDSYGYTF. The DNA for the CDR3 is TGTGCCAGCAGCTTAGTCGCCGGGGACAGCTATGGCTACACCTTC.

J is TRBJ1-5 and V is TRBV24-1, with a tentative D call TRBD1 (5 bases). The CDR3 is 15 residues long. CDR1 KGHDR and CDR2 SFDVKD come from the germline V gene. Trimming took 0 bases from V and 6 from J, leaving 11 bases between them. CDR3 DNA sequence: TGTGCCACCAGTGATTTGGAAGGGGATACTCAGCCCCAGCATTTT. Its protein is CATSDLEGDTQPQHF.

The CDR3 is CASSLLPYEQYF. In nucleotides, the CDR3 is TGTGCCAGCAGTTTGCTACCGTACGAGCAGTACTTC. The chain carries TRBV28 and TRBJ2-7; D is unclear. The length of the CDR3 is 12 residues. Per the germline V gene, CDR1 is MDHEN and CDR2 is SYDVKM. V lost 3 bases, J lost 4 bases, and 7 bases lay in between.

This clone was counted between two and nine times. The chain recombines TRBV4-1 with TRBJ1-4; possibly TRBD1 for D (5 bases). The germline gives CDR1 MGHRA, CDR2 YSYEKL. The CDR3 length is 15 residues. V shed 5 bases and J shed 5 bases, with 15 bases lying between them. This CDR3 is CASSVWTSNNEKLFF. The DNA of the CDR3 is TGCGCCAGCAGCGTTTGGACATCCAACAATGAAAAACTGTTTTTT.

The genes are TRBV29-1 and TRBJ2-1; TRBD1 might be the D (5 bases). Trimming took off 7 bases at V and 5 bases at J, with 18 bases between the two ends. This CDR3 has 14 amino acids. Germline CDR1 reads SQVTM; CDR2 reads ANQGSEA. DNA for the CDR3: TGCAGCGCGTTGGGGCTATTTACCCACAATGAGCAGTTCTTC. Encoded protein: CSALGLFTHNEQFF.

This chain links TRBV5-6 with TRBJ2-1, with 11 bases lining up with TRBD2. The CDR3 runs 14 residues. Looked up from germline, CDR1 is SGHDT and CDR2 is YYEEEE. V shed 5 bases, J shed 9 bases, and the junction held 7 bases outside the gene matches. CDR3 region: CASRLTSGKGEQFF. In nucleotides, the CDR3 is TGTGCCAGCAGGCTGACTAGCGGGAAAGGTGAGCAGTTCTTC.

This chain connects TRBV10-2 to TRBJ2-2; 8 bases agree with TRBD1. Germline CDR1 reads WSHSY; CDR2 reads SAAADI. The J segment lost 4 bases and the V segment lost 5 bases, leaving 15 bases of the junction unmatched. The length of the CDR3 is 18 residues. The chain's CDR3 is CASSYYGFQGAGTGELFF. DNA for the CDR3: TGCGCCAGCAGTTATTATGGTTTTCAGGGGGCAGGCACCGGGGAGCTGTTTTTT.

V and J are TRBV5-5 and TRBJ1-2; D possibly corresponds to TRBD1 (5 bases). Per germline, CDR1 SGHKS and CDR2 YYEKEE (reference sequence). V lost 0 bases to trimming and J lost 1 base, with 13 bases between them. The CDR3 has 16 residues. The CDR3 bases are TGTGCCAGCAGCTTGGCCCTAGGGGTCGGTAACTATGGCTACACCTTC. Protein: CASSLALGVGNYGYTF.

The chain has TRBV2 and TRBJ1-5; no clear D gene. The CDR3 sequence is 15 residues long. The V end lost 2 bases, the J end lost 6 bases, and 14 bases lay between the germline ends. Per the germline V gene, CDR1 is SNHLY and CDR2 is FYNNEI. In DNA, the CDR3 is TGTGCCAGCAGTGAATCGGCAGCCCGGAGTCAGCCCCAGCATTTT. Its protein product is CASSESAARSQPQHF.

The chain is built from TRBV27 and TRBJ2-7, with 16 bases lining up with TRBD2. The CDR3 consists of 19 residues. CDR1 is MNHEY, CDR2 SMNVEV, per germline (reference sequence). Trimming at V came to 0 bases and at J to 2 bases, leaving 7 bases not matched to a gene. CDR3 coding DNA: TGTGCCAGCAGTTTATCGGGGACTAGCGGGAGGGGAAGGACCTACGAGCAGTACTTC. This translates into CASSLSGTSGRGRTYEQYF.

This clone came up once. The chain joins TRBV5-1 to TRBJ2-6, with 7 bases fitting TRBD1. The length of the CDR3 is 16 residues. V gave up 3 bases and J gave up 1 base; unmatched junction bases: 4. Germline V gene sequence: CDR1 SGHRS, CDR2 YFSETQ. CDR3 coding DNA: TGCGCCAGCAGCTCCCCGACAGGGTCTGGGGCCAACGTCCTGACTTTC. Translated: CASSSPTGSGANVLTF. Full variable domain (missing parts from reference TRBV5-1 and TRBJ2-6): KAGVTQTPRYLIKTRGQQVTLSCSPISGHRSVSWYQQTPGQGLQFLFEYFSETQRNKGNFPGRFSGRQFSNSRSEMNVSTLELGDSALYLCASSSPTGSGANVLTFGAGSRLTVL.

The V and J genes are TRBV4-1 and TRBJ2-3, with D unresolved. The germline V and J ends were trimmed by 3 bases and 0 bases, with 7 bases remaining between them. Germline V gene data show CDR1 as MGHRA and CDR2 as YSYEKL. CDR3 length: 14 residues. Written as DNA, the CDR3 is TGCGCCAGCAGCCAGCCACTTAGCACAGATACGCAGTATTTT. Protein product: CASSQPLSTDTQYF.

J is TRBJ2-3 and V is TRBV7-6, with a weak D call TRBD1 (5 bases). Trimming took 6 bases from V and 2 from J, leaving 9 bases between them. This CDR3 is built from 13 residues. From germline, CDR1 is SGHVS and CDR2 FNYEAQ. CDR3 residues: CASSPRDTDTQYF. The CDR3 bases are TGTGCCAGCAGTCCCAGGGACACAGATACGCAGTATTTT. Filled out from reference TRBV7-6 and TRBJ2-3, the complete variable domain reads GAGVSQSPRYKVTKRGQDVALRCDPISGHVSLYWYRQALGQGPEFLTYFNYEAQQDKSGLPNDRFSAERPEGSISTLTIQRTEQRDSAMYRCASSPRDTDTQYFGPGTRLTVL.

V is TRBV9 and J is TRBJ2-1; 11 bases fit TRBD2. The CDR3 runs to 15 residues. Germline assignment: CDR1 SGDLS and CDR2 YYNGEE. The V gene end was trimmed by 3 bases and the J gene end by 8 bases; junction bases not matched to a gene: 7. Here the CDR3 reads CASSDTSGSADEQFF. The CDR3, as DNA: TGTGCCAGCAGCGACACTAGCGGGAGTGCGGATGAGCAGTTCTTC.

This clone turned up a few times. J is TRBJ2-2 and V is TRBV30, with D tentatively TRBD2 (6 bases). Between the trimmed V and J ends, which lost 3 bases and 7 bases, there was a span of 9 bases. This CDR3 has 12 amino acids. CDR1 GTSNPN and CDR2 SVGIG come from the germline V gene (reference sequence). The CDR3 spells CAWSREIGELFF. In DNA form, the CDR3 reads TGTGCCTGGAGCCGGGAGATCGGGGAGCTGTTTTTT.

The chain is built from TRBV7-9 and TRBJ2-7; D may be TRBD2 (6 bases). Per the germline V gene, CDR1 is SEHNR and CDR2 is FQNEAQ (reference sequence). The ends were cut back, 0 bases at V and 7 bases at J, with 7 bases in the middle. The CDR3 runs 12 residues. The CDR3 is CASSLAGGEQYF. CDR3 in DNA: TGTGCCAGCAGCTTAGCGGGGGGTGAGCAGTACTTC.

This clone is a singleton in its sample. The chain links TRBV10-1 to TRBJ1-4, with D possibly being TRBD1 (5 bases). Per the germline V gene, CDR1 is WNHNN and CDR2 is SYGVQD (reference sequence). The CDR3 runs 14 residues. The V and J ends lost 3 bases and 5 bases respectively, with 10 bases between them. The CDR3 is CASSETGANEKLFF. CDR3 nucleotides: TGCGCCAGCAGTGAAACAGGCGCAAATGAAAAACTGTTTTTT.

The gene calls are TRBV19 and TRBJ2-2; TRBD2 matches 11 bases. V dropped 4 bases and J dropped 7; count of bases not matched to a gene: 11. The CDR3 consists of 17 residues. The germline CDR1 and CDR2 sequences are LNHDA and SQIVND (reference sequence). The CDR3 DNA sequence: TGTGCCAGTAGTAACGTAGCGGGAGGGCCTCGGCGCGGGGAGCTGTTTTTT. Protein sequence: CASSNVAGGPRRGELFF.

This chain joins TRBV14 and TRBJ2-1, with 11 positions matching TRBD2. The length of the CDR3 is 16 residues. Trimming took 0 bases from V and 5 from J; bases not matched to a gene: 3. Germline V CDR1 and CDR2: SGHDN, FVKESK. CDR3 nucleotides: TGTGCCAGCAGCCAAGAAGGGACTAGCGGAAACAATGAGCAGTTCTTC. This encodes CASSQEGTSGNNEQFF.

V gene TRBV29-1 combines with J gene TRBJ2-4; 12 positions match TRBD1. Trimming removed 1 base from V and 3 bases from J; junction bases left unmatched: 7. From germline, CDR1 is SQVTM and CDR2 ANQGSEA. The CDR3 is made up of 17 amino acids. CDR3 bases: TGCAGCGTTGAAGCCCGGGGACAGGGGGCGGTCAAAAACATTCAGTACTTC. As protein: CSVEARGQGAVKNIQYF.

This clone occurred a few times. The chain links TRBV3-1 (or the pseudogene TRBV3-2) to TRBJ2-2; TRBD1 is a possible D gene (5 bases). This CDR3 is built from 16 residues. V lost 0 bases to trimming and J lost 1 base, with 9 bases between them. Germline V gene lookup returns CDR1 LGHDT and CDR2 YNNKEL (reference sequence). DNA for the CDR3: TGTGCCAGCAGCCAAGAAGGCCAGGGGAACACCGGGGAGCTGTTTTTT. Its translation: CASSQEGQGNTGELFF.

The table lists this clone with a few counts. The rearrangement joins TRBV11-2 to TRBJ2-7, with D possibly being TRBD1 (6 bases). The CDR3 is 14 amino acids. Germline CDR1 is SGHAT and CDR2 is FQNNGV. V lost 5 bases and J lost 3, with 14 bases in between. CDR3 sequence reads: CASSEQGRSYEQYF. DNA for the CDR3: TGTGCCAGCAGCGAACAGGGAAGGAGCTACGAGCAGTACTTC.

This rearrangement joins TRBV27 to TRBJ1-6, with a possible D match to TRBD1 (5 bases). With 5 bases removed from V and 6 bases from J, the gap between germline ends came to 8 bases. Germline CDR1 is MNHEY and CDR2 is SMNVEV (reference sequence). This CDR3 has 13 amino acids. CDR3 protein: CASSPRVNSPLHF. Written as DNA, the CDR3 is TGTGCCAGCAGTCCCAGGGTTAATTCACCCCTCCACTTT.

This chain uses TRBV6-6 with TRBJ1-6; D is undetermined. V lost 10 bases, J lost 6 bases, and 7 bases lay in between. Germline CDR1 and CDR2: MNHNY and SVGAGI (reference sequence). The CDR3 loop spans 11 amino acids. The CDR3 region has the DNA TGTGCCATAGGGAGTAATTCACCCCTCCACTTT. As protein: CAIGSNSPLHF.

The chain has TRBV6-1 and TRBJ1-4, with 9 bases aligning to TRBD1. Germline V CDR1 and CDR2: MNHNS, SASEGT. The CDR3 runs to 19 residues. After removal of 1 base from V and 8 bases from J, the junction contained 17 bases not matched to a gene. The chain's CDR3 is CASSEGVSRGTGWEEKLFF. CDR3 DNA sequence: TGTGCCAGCAGTGAAGGAGTGTCAAGGGGGACAGGGTGGGAAGAAAAACTGTTTTTT.

V gene TRBV10-3 combines with J gene TRBJ1-2; TRBD1 matches 9 bases. In germline, CDR1 is ENHRY, CDR2 SYGVKD. V dropped 3 bases and J dropped 6; count of bases not matched to a gene: 2. This CDR3 spans 13 amino acids. CDR3 sequence reads: CAISEQGADGYTF. CDR3 nucleotide sequence: TGTGCCATCAGTGAACAGGGGGCTGATGGCTACACCTTC.

The chain recombines TRBV27 with TRBJ2-5; 7 positions agree with TRBD1. The V segment lost 4 bases and the J segment 2 bases; nucleotides outside the gene matches: 7. The CDR3 has 15 amino acids. In germline, CDR1 is MNHEY, CDR2 SMNVEV (reference sequence). Here the CDR3 DNA reads TGTGCCAGCAGTTCCCCAAGACAGGGTCAAGAGACCCAGTACTTC. It yields the protein CASSSPRQGQETQYF.